The 6 T cell receptor beta chains given below trace back to one sample, sequenced in a study of T cell responses to AZD1222 COVID-19 vaccine. Generated by immunoSEQ multiplex PCR, the TCRdb table keeps only in-frame clones and is missing some. Of under 200,000 clones listed, about 95% are singletons. The sequences come from peripheral blood, collected on day 0 of AZD1222 vaccination. These receptors were collected from an adult in good health.

The V and J genes are TRBV5-1 and TRBJ2-3, with TRBD1 identical over 9 bases. The CDR3 spans 16 residues. The germline V gene has CDR1 SGHRS and CDR2 YFSETQ. J gave up 5 bases and V 0 bases, and 7 bases lay outside the gene matches. Here the CDR3 reads CASSLAGTGFVDTQYF. The CDR3 nucleotides read TGCGCCAGCAGCTTGGCCGGGACAGGGTTTGTAGATACGCAGTATTTT.

The chain carries TRBV2 and TRBJ1-3; 9 bases line up with TRBD1. The CDR3 extends over 15 amino acids. From germline, CDR1 is SNHLY and CDR2 FYNNEI. Trimming cost V 3 bases and J 2 bases; bases outside gene matches: 2. CDR3 in DNA: TGTGCCAGCAGTGATGACAGGGGGACTGGAAACACCATATATTTT. Encoded protein: CASSDDRGTGNTIYF.

The rearrangement uses TRBV5-1 and TRBJ1-2, with TRBD1 matching 11 bases. CDR3 length: 16 amino acids. Germline CDR1 reads SGHRS; CDR2 reads YFSETQ. Germline trimming cut 3 bases from V and 4 bases from J; bases unmatched to any gene: 8. The CDR3 sequence: CASSSRRTGGVYGYTF. CDR3 coding DNA: TGCGCCAGCAGCTCCCGGAGGACAGGGGGCGTCTATGGCTACACCTTC.

V usage is TRBV9 and J usage is TRBJ2-3; 8 nucleotides match TRBD2. The germline gives CDR1 SGDLS, CDR2 YYNGEE. The ends lost 0 bases at V and 7 bases at J; junction bases unmatched: 7. The CDR3 is 15 amino acids. DNA of the CDR3: TGTGCCAGCAGCGTAGTGGACGGGAGGGCCAATACGCAGTATTTT. Translated, it gives CASSVVDGRANTQYF.

J is TRBJ2-5 and V is TRBV27; 7 bases fit TRBD2. Germline loops: CDR1 MNHEY, CDR2 SMNVEV (reference sequence). The V segment lost 6 bases and the J segment 5 bases; nucleotides outside the gene matches: 15. This CDR3 has 16 amino acids. CDR3 sequence reads: CASSPSRGGRRETQYF. CDR3 DNA sequence: TGTGCCAGCAGCCCCAGTAGAGGCGGGAGAAGGGAGACCCAGTACTTC.

V is TRBV19 and J is TRBJ1-1, with no clear D. Trimming removed 6 bases from V and 5 bases from J, with 10 bases in between. CDR1 is LNHDA, CDR2 SQIVND, per germline (reference sequence). CDR3 length: 12 residues. CDR3 DNA sequence: TGTGCCAGTAGCCCTCGACGGACTGAAGCTTTCTTT. It specifies CASSPRRTEAFF.